Presented here are 31 T cell receptor beta chains from one specimen sequenced in a study of spatial heterogeneity in lung cancer. Each CDR3 protein gets one entry after TCRdb re-called the 5' RACE reads with MiXCR. This repertoire shows thousands of distinct CDR3 sequences, around 11% found once; its top ten account for 10%. Study results and limitations: Tumors with more nonsynonymous mutations had more expanded intratumoral alpha and beta TCRs.

The time point was: sample taken at primary tumor resection. For these receptors, no antigen is known. Source: lung tumor tissue, taken at surgery. These receptors were taken from a female donor with early-stage non-small cell lung cancer.

V usage is TRBV5-1 and J usage is TRBJ2-4; 10 bases align to TRBD1. The germline CDR1 and CDR2 sequences are SGHRS and YFSETQ. The trim removed 0 bases at V and 6 bases at J, leaving 12 bases unmatched. The CDR3 loop spans 18 amino acids. The CDR3 DNA follows: TGCGCCAGCAGCTTGGGAGCTCCGGGACAGGGGCGGGGAAACATTCAGTACTTC. Translated, it gives CASSLGAPGQGRGNIQYF. The whole variable domain, filled in from reference TRBV5-1 and TRBJ2-4, reads KAGVTQTPRYLIKTRGQQVTLSCSPISGHRSVSWYQQTPGQGLQFLFEYFSETQRNKGNFPGRFSGRQFSNSRSEMNVSTLELGDSALYLCASSLGAPGQGRGNIQYFGAGTRLSVL.

This clonotype was counted a few times. The rearrangement uses TRBV7-9 and TRBJ2-4, with D possibly TRBD2 on 5 matching bases. Trimming took 2 bases from V and 3 from J, leaving 17 bases between them. Germline-derived CDR1 and CDR2 are SEHNR and FQNEAQ (reference sequence). This CDR3 has 17 amino acids. CDR3 nucleotides: TGTGCCAGCAGCTTACCCCAGCGGCTCGTGGGCAAAAACATTCAGTACTTC. This translates into CASSLPQRLVGKNIQYF.

The rearrangement links TRBV3-1 to TRBJ2-7; D gene unclear. CDR1 LGHDT and CDR2 YNNKEL come from the germline V gene (reference sequence). The CDR3 is 12 amino acids. The V and J ends lost 2 bases and 7 bases respectively, with 9 bases between them. The CDR3 protein is CASSQPGREQYF. The CDR3 DNA reads as TGTGCCAGCAGCCAACCGGGTCGAGAGCAGTACTTC.

This clonotype is labeled as medium-sized. The J gene is TRBJ2-1, the V gene TRBV7-9, with 9 bases identical to TRBD2. Trimming cost V 4 bases and J 4 bases; bases outside gene matches: 5. Germline values: CDR1 SEHNR, CDR2 FQNEAQ (reference sequence). This CDR3 contains 15 residues. The CDR3 is CASSSTSGLYNEQFF. Written as DNA, the CDR3 is TGTGCCAGCAGCTCGACTAGCGGACTATACAATGAGCAGTTCTTC.

V gene TRBV5-5 combines with J gene TRBJ2-7; the D gene is possibly TRBD2 (5 bases). The CDR3 length is 15 residues. Germline lookup yields CDR1 SGHKS and CDR2 YYEKEE (reference sequence). The ends were cut back, 5 bases at V and 6 bases at J, with 21 bases in the middle. CDR3 protein: CASSSAPSFGGEQYF. In nucleotides, the CDR3 is TGTGCCAGCAGTTCGGCACCGTCCTTTGGAGGCGAGCAGTACTTC.

This chain links TRBV18 with TRBJ2-5; D possibly corresponds to TRBD1 (5 bases). The V gene's germline CDR1 is KGHSH and CDR2 LQKENI. This CDR3 has 14 amino acids. V shed 3 bases and J shed 7 bases, with 15 bases lying between them. The CDR3 sequence is CASSPVQEKGTQYF. CDR3 DNA sequence: TGTGCCAGCTCACCCGTACAGGAGAAGGGGACCCAGTACTTC.

This clonotype was observed at least ten times. This chain links TRBV5-4 with TRBJ2-2, with TRBD2 identical over 10 bases. V lost 4 bases and J lost 5; bases outside the gene matches: 5. CDR3 size: 15 residues. The germline V gene has CDR1 SGHNT and CDR2 YYREEE (reference sequence). CDR3 bases: TGTGCCAGCAGCCTTAGGACTAGCGGAACCGGGGAGCTGTTTTTT. This sequence encodes CASSLRTSGTGELFF.

This sequence joins TRBV7-8 and TRBJ2-2; D is unresolved. CDR1 and CDR2 from the germline V gene are SGHVS and FQNEAQ. This CDR3 is 18 amino acids long. V was pared by 2 bases and J by 0 bases, with 16 bases between. CDR3 region: CASSLMARPSSNTGELFF. The CDR3 DNA reads TGTGCCAGCAGCTTAATGGCCAGGCCCTCTTCGAACACCGGGGAGCTGTTTTTT.

By sample fraction, this clonotype is medium-sized. The genes are TRBV5-4 and TRBJ1-1; D ambiguous. The V end was cut by 4 bases, the J end by 5 bases, with 15 bases between. CDR3 length: 14 residues. Germline CDR1 and CDR2: SGHNT and YYREEE (reference sequence). CDR3 amino acids: CASSPEMLRTEAFF. As DNA, the CDR3 is TGTGCCAGCAGCCCTGAAATGCTTCGGACTGAAGCTTTCTTT.

About this clonotype: This sequence may be a read error, since a much larger clone differs from it by one base. J is TRBJ2-3 and V is TRBV5-6; maybe TRBD1 (6 bases). The CDR3 length is 15 residues. Between the trimmed V and J ends, which lost 5 bases and 0 bases, there was a span of 13 bases. Per germline, CDR1 SGHDT and CDR2 YYEEEE. The CDR3 loop is CASRKQGFSTDTQYF. CDR3 nucleotide sequence: TGTGCCAGCAGGAAGCAGGGGTTCAGCACAGATACGCAGTATTTT.

Only a few counts were recorded for this clonotype. The J gene is TRBJ1-5, the V gene TRBV6-1, with TRBD1 as a possible D gene (5 bases). The CDR3 length is 15 residues. V lost 7 bases and J lost 2, with 15 bases in between. Germline CDR1 MNHNS, CDR2 SASEGT. CDR3 amino acids: CASTRGGFGNQPQHF. The DNA for the CDR3 is TGTGCCAGCACCCGCGGGGGTTTTGGCAATCAGCCCCAGCATTTT.

The chain joins TRBV6-1 to TRBJ2-7, with 7 nucleotides matching TRBD2. The CDR3 is 14 residues long. Losses at the gene ends were 3 bases for V and 0 bases for J; bases not matched to a gene: 2. CDR1 and CDR2 from the germline V gene are MNHNS and SASEGT. CDR3 protein: CASSDLAASYEQYF. For the CDR3, the DNA is TGTGCCAGCAGTGACCTAGCGGCCTCCTACGAGCAGTACTTC.

This chain uses TRBV28 with TRBJ1-2, with D unclear. V lost 8 bases and J lost 7, with 14 bases in between. This CDR3 comprises 12 residues. CDR1 MDHEN and CDR2 SYDVKM come from the germline V gene. CDR3 nucleotides: TGTGCCAGCGGCATCGACATGTTTGGCTACACCTTC. This sequence encodes CASGIDMFGYTF.

By share of the sample, this clonotype is medium-sized. The gene calls are TRBV11-2 and TRBJ1-2; TRBD1 matches 8 bases. The V gene's germline CDR1 is SGHAT and CDR2 FQNNGV. This CDR3 has 15 amino acids. Trimming removed 1 base from V and 4 bases from J; junction bases left unmatched: 5. CDR3 residues: CASSLGTGRTYGYTF. The CDR3 region has the DNA TGTGCCAGCAGCTTAGGGACAGGGAGGACCTATGGCTACACCTTC.

This clonotype is categorized as medium-sized (0.01 to 0.1%). The CDR3 DNA sequence: TGTGCCAGCAGGCGACTAGCGGGGGATAACAATGAGCAGTTCTTC. Translation: CASRRLAGDNNEQFF. The V and J genes are TRBV7-2 and TRBJ2-1; TRBD2 matches at 12 bases. This CDR3 is 15 amino acids long. Germline CDR1 is SGHTA and CDR2 is FQGNSA. V was clipped by 6 bases and J by 5 bases; unmatched bases: 5. Filled out from reference TRBV7-2 and TRBJ2-1, the complete variable domain reads GAGVSQSPSNKVTEKGKDVELRCDPISGHTALYWYRQSLGQGLEFLIYFQGNSAPDKSGLPSDRFSAERTGGSVSTLTIQRTQQEDSAVYLCASRRLAGDNNEQFFGPGTRLTVL.

CDR3 sequence reads: CASSQELAGAYNEQFF. The CDR3, as DNA: TGTGCCAGCAGCCAGGAACTAGCGGGGGCCTACAATGAGCAGTTCTTC. The V gene is TRBV3-1, the J gene TRBJ2-1; 11 nucleotides agree with TRBD2. Germline lookup yields CDR1 LGHDT and CDR2 YNNKEL (reference sequence). Trimming at V came to 3 bases and at J to 2 bases, leaving 3 bases not matched to a gene. The CDR3 consists of 16 residues.

Here the CDR3 DNA reads TGTGCCAGTAGTATGGCGGCTAGCGGGAGCACAGATACGCAGTATTTT. Translation gives CASSMAASGSTDTQYF. The rearrangement uses TRBV19 and TRBJ2-3, with 8 nucleotides matching TRBD2. Trimming removed 3 bases from V and 0 bases from J; junction bases left unmatched: 5. The CDR3 length is 16 residues. Germline CDR1 and CDR2: LNHDA and SQIVND (reference sequence).

The gene calls are TRBV23-1 and TRBJ2-7, with D unclear. TRBV23-1 is placed among ORFs of uncertain function. V lost 1 base and J 2 bases, leaving 12 bases between the germline ends. There are 15 residues in the CDR3. CDR3 coding DNA: TGCGCCAGCAGTCAATTCTCTCGCCGTACCTACGAGCAGTACTTC. As protein: CASSQFSRRTYEQYF.

Within the sample, this clonotype is medium-sized. The chain carries TRBV20-1 and TRBJ2-2; 8 positions match TRBD1. The CDR3 has 14 amino acids. CDR1 and CDR2 from the germline V gene are DFQATT and SNEGSKA (reference sequence). The V gene end was trimmed by 6 bases and the J gene end by 4 bases; junction bases not matched to a gene: 7. CDR3 bases: TGCAGTGCCCCCGGACAGGGAAGCACCGGGGAGCTGTTTTTT. Protein product: CSAPGQGSTGELFF.

As for this clonotype: Mismatch with germline at one junction end may stem from a read error. This chain joins TRBV18 and TRBJ1-1; 7 bases map to TRBD1. CDR3 length: 15 amino acids. CDR1 and CDR2 from the germline V gene are KGHSH and LQKENI. CDR3 DNA sequence: TGTGCCAGCTCACCCCAAGTGGACAGGAACACTGAAGTTTTCTTT. Its translation: CASSPQVDRNTEVFF.

This clonotype has a handful of counts. The chain has TRBV15 and TRBJ2-2; possibly TRBD2 for D (6 bases). CDR3 length: 14 residues. Looked up from germline, CDR1 is LNHNV and CDR2 is YYDKDF (reference sequence). Trimming left V 3 bases short and J 6 bases short, with 11 bases between. CDR3 in amino acids: CATSSQAGSGELFF. In DNA form, the CDR3 reads TGTGCCACCAGCAGCCAGGCGGGATCCGGGGAGCTGTTTTTT.

This clonotype appeared a few times. CDR3 sequence: CASSYSSGDEQFF. The DNA for the CDR3 is TGTGCCAGCAGTTACTCGTCGGGGGATGAGCAGTTCTTC. The gene calls are TRBV6-2 or TRBV6-3 and TRBJ2-1, with D perhaps matching TRBD2 (6 bases). This CDR3 has 13 residues. The ends were cut back, 0 bases at V and 8 bases at J, with 8 bases in the middle. The germline CDR1 and CDR2 sequences are MNHEY and SVGEGT.

There are many counts of this clonotype. The chain carries TRBV5-1 and TRBJ2-2; D gene uncertain. This CDR3 has 13 residues. The germline V and J ends were trimmed by 6 bases and 7 bases, with 13 bases remaining between them. The V gene's germline CDR1 is SGHRS and CDR2 YFSETQ. CDR3 coding DNA: TGCGCCAGCAATCGTCCGCCCAGCGGGGAGCTGTTTTTT. This encodes CASNRPPSGELFF.

In this sample, this clonotype turned up many times. The rearrangement uses TRBV7-3 and TRBJ2-3; 8 nucleotides match TRBD1. J was trimmed by 3 bases and V by 1 base; bases with no gene match: 3. Germline V CDR1 and CDR2: SGHTA, FQGTGA. This CDR3 region has 15 residues. CDR3 coding DNA: TGTGCCAGCAGCTTAAACGGACAGGGAACAGATACGCAGTATTTT. Protein sequence: CASSLNGQGTDTQYF.

This rearrangement joins TRBV29-1 to TRBJ1-2; D is perhaps TRBD1 (6 bases). V was shortened by 3 bases and J by 4 bases, with 15 bases between the two germline ends. From germline, CDR1 is SQVTM and CDR2 ANQGSEA. CDR3 length: 14 residues. The CDR3 DNA sequence: TGCAGCGTTGATGGACAGCCCTTTACCTATGGCTACACCTTC. As protein: CSVDGQPFTYGYTF.

In its sample, this clonotype ranks as medium-sized. The chain carries TRBV11-2 and TRBJ1-3; 8 positions agree with TRBD1. The germline gives CDR1 SGHAT, CDR2 FQNNGV. The CDR3 runs to 16 residues. J gave up 3 bases and V 5 bases, and 9 bases lay outside the gene matches. The CDR3 loop reads CASSGTGIKFGNTIYF. Written as DNA, the CDR3 is TGTGCCAGCAGCGGGACAGGCATCAAGTTTGGAAACACCATATATTTT.

The rearrangement links TRBV5-1 to TRBJ1-1; perhaps TRBD1 as D (5 bases). Germline CDR1 SGHRS, CDR2 YFSETQ. The V end lost 4 bases, the J end lost 1 base, and 11 bases lay between the germline ends. This CDR3 region has 14 residues. The CDR3 loop is CASSRGPTNTEAFF. In DNA, the CDR3 is TGCGCCAGCAGCAGGGGACCTACGAACACTGAAGCTTTCTTT.

The chain carries TRBV7-9 and TRBJ2-1, with 8 bases fitting TRBD2. The germline V gene has CDR1 SEHNR and CDR2 FQNEAQ (reference sequence). This CDR3 comprises 14 residues. With 5 bases clipped from V and 9 bases from J, the junction kept 9 bases outside the gene matches. The CDR3 DNA reads as TGTGCCAGCAGCCCCGCGGGGACTAGGAGTGAGCAGTTCTTC. Protein product: CASSPAGTRSEQFF.

V gene TRBV27 combines with J gene TRBJ2-7, with D perhaps given as TRBD1 or TRBD2 (5 bases each). V was cut by 0 bases and J by 0 bases, with 18 bases left in between. Germline-derived CDR1 and CDR2 are MNHEY and SMNVEV (reference sequence). This CDR3 has 18 amino acids. The CDR3 loop is CASSLSNPGTYSSYEQYF. In DNA, the CDR3 is TGTGCCAGCAGTTTATCTAACCCCGGGACCTACAGCTCCTACGAGCAGTACTTC.

This clonotype turned up a few times. The chain combines TRBV6-6 with TRBJ1-2; D perhaps matches TRBD1 (5 bases). Trimming removed 4 bases from V and 2 bases from J, with 14 bases in between. The CDR3 spans 15 residues. Germline V gives CDR1 MNHNY, CDR2 SVGAGI (reference sequence). The CDR3 sequence is CASSSAGSGNYGYTF. In DNA form, the CDR3 reads TGTGCCAGCAGTTCTGCGGGGTCAGGGAACTATGGCTACACCTTC.

V is TRBV3-1 and J is TRBJ2-3; possibly TRBD1 or TRBD2 for D (5 bases each). This CDR3 has 18 residues. CDR1 and CDR2 from the germline V gene are LGHDT and YNNKEL (reference sequence). V was cut by 1 base and J by 4 bases, with 21 bases left in between. CDR3 sequence (DNA): TGTGCCAGCAGCCAAGGAGTGGTGCGGGTTAGGGGCCCAGATACGCAGTATTTT. Encoded protein: CASSQGVVRVRGPDTQYF.